Included here is one T cell receptor beta chain sequence, with context. This sample is part of a study of blood T cell repertoires in COVID-19. Between the trimmed V and J ends, which lost 5 bases and 2 bases, there was a span of 11 bases. CDR3 length: 14 amino acids. Germline assignment: CDR1 SGHTA and CDR2 FQGNSA. TCRdb's copy holds only in-frame clones and misses some; the assay was immunoSEQ multiplex PCR. The sample records about 80,000 clones, about 86% being singletons. The rearrangement uses TRBV7-2 and TRBJ2-3, with D possibly matching TRBD1 (5 bases). Sequenced sample: peripheral blood. The source is an elderly man with active or convalescent COVID-19. The CDR3 nucleotides read TGTGCCAGCAGCACGAAGGGGTTCACAGATACGCAGTATTTT. It translates to CASSTKGFTDTQYF. The whole variable domain, remainder taken from reference TRBV7-2 and TRBJ2-3, is GAGVSQSPSNKVTEKGKDVELRCDPISGHTALYWYRQSLGQGLEFLIYFQGNSAPDKSGLPSDRFSAERTGGSVSTLTIQRTQQEDSAVYLCASSTKGFTDTQYFGPGTRLTVL.